The subject of this entry is one T cell receptor (beta chain). The data derive from a study of T cell responses to AZD1222 COVID-19 vaccine. Per the germline V gene, CDR1 is LGHDT and CDR2 is YNNKEL (reference sequence). The V gene lost 0 bases and the J gene lost 2 bases, with 10 bases spanning the gap. The CDR3 is 15 amino acids. Here immunoSEQ multiplex PCR was the method, and the copy in TCRdb shows in-frame clones only, minus some. Counted here are more than 120,000 clones, roughly nine tenths occurring once; the ten biggest clones make up 1.5% to 2%. This sequence joins TRBV3-1 (or the pseudogene TRBV3-2) and TRBJ2-5, with D possibly TRBD2 on 5 matching bases. This specimen consisted of peripheral blood, obtained 28 days after the second AZD1222 dose. The TCR comes from an adult who received the AZD1222 COVID-19 vaccine. CDR3 sequence reads: CASSQEPEAQETQYF. DNA of the CDR3: TGTGCCAGCAGCCAAGAGCCGGAGGCTCAAGAGACCCAGTACTTC.